These 25 T cell receptor beta chains came from one sample sequenced in a study of resident and recirculating memory T cells in vitiligo. Libraries were prepared by immunoSEQ multiplex PCR; TCRdb keeps only in-frame clonotypes and omits some of them. Seen here are 75,000 to 95,000 clones, around 92% observed once, and the top ten hold more than 4.5%. Sequencing used blood. These receptors originate from a male donor with vitiligo.

The V call is TRBV28, the J call TRBJ2-1; D not resolved. CDR1 is MDHEN, CDR2 SYDVKM, per germline. Trimming shortened V by 6 bases and J by 5 bases, and 14 bases separated the two germline ends. The CDR3 is 14 amino acids. The CDR3 nucleotides read TGTGCCAGCAGGGTAGTAACGGGTCACAATGAGCAGTTCTTC. It is translated as CASRVVTGHNEQFF.

The chain joins TRBV4-2 to TRBJ2-1, with TRBD2 matching over 7 bases. V shed 1 base, J shed 6 bases, and the junction held 9 bases outside the gene matches. Germline V gene data show CDR1 as LGHNA and CDR2 as YNFKEQ. The length of the CDR3 is 16 residues. The CDR3: CASSQATSHLPNEQFF. CDR3 in DNA: TGTGCCAGCAGCCAAGCGACTAGCCACTTACCCAATGAGCAGTTCTTC.

The chain is built from TRBV28 and TRBJ2-2; D is possibly TRBD2 (6 bases). Germline V lookup: CDR1 MDHEN, CDR2 SYDVKM. The ends were cut back, 7 bases at V and 1 base at J, with 16 bases in the middle. The CDR3 spans 16 residues. The CDR3 loop reads CASIPGRRGNTGELFF. The CDR3 DNA follows: TGTGCCAGCATCCCCGGGCGGAGGGGGAACACCGGGGAGCTGTTTTTT.

V and J are TRBV12-5 and TRBJ2-1, with a weak D call TRBD1 (6 bases). The CDR3 sequence is 13 residues long. V lost 3 bases to trimming and J lost 10 bases, with 13 bases between them. Germline lookup yields CDR1 LGHNT and CDR2 FRNRAP. Here the CDR3 DNA reads TGTGCTAGTGGTTTTGGGGACGACAGGGAGCAGTTCTTC. The encoded protein is CASGFGDDREQFF.

A few counts support this clone. The chain links TRBV6-1 to TRBJ2-7; 7 positions agree with TRBD1. This CDR3 spans 15 amino acids. With V trimmed by 1 base and J by 0 bases, 3 bases remained unmatched. From germline, CDR1 is MNHNS and CDR2 SASEGT. CDR3: CASSEGAGGSYEQYF. CDR3 bases: TGTGCCAGCAGTGAAGGGGCAGGGGGCTCCTACGAGCAGTACTTC.

The CDR3 here is CASSEGGNWGAYEQYF. CDR3 sequence (DNA): TGTGCCAGCAGTGAAGGAGGAAATTGGGGAGCCTACGAGCAGTACTTC. V is TRBV6-1 and J is TRBJ2-7, with D possibly TRBD2 on 5 matching bases. Trimming cost V 1 base and J 2 bases, with 15 bases left between them. The germline CDR1 and CDR2 sequences are MNHNS and SASEGT. This CDR3 is 16 amino acids long.

The chain uses TRBV27 and TRBJ2-3, with 13 bases lining up with TRBD2. The J segment lost 7 bases and the V segment lost 5 bases, leaving 12 bases of the junction unmatched. Germline V gives CDR1 MNHEY, CDR2 SMNVEV (reference sequence). This CDR3 is 17 amino acids long. CDR3 coding DNA: TGTGCCAGCAGTCCTGCGGGGGGGACTAGCGGGATGCATACGCAGTATTTT. Protein product: CASSPAGGTSGMHTQYF.

V gene TRBV7-2 combines with J gene TRBJ1-4; 9 bases are a match to TRBD1. From germline, CDR1 is SGHTA and CDR2 FQGNSA. The CDR3 loop spans 15 amino acids. V shed 3 bases, J shed 7 bases, and the junction held 6 bases outside the gene matches. The CDR3 DNA is TGTGCCAGCAGCTTTTACAGGGGGCAGGGTGAAAAACTGTTTTTT. Translation gives CASSFYRGQGEKLFF. Supplemented by reference TRBV7-2 and TRBJ1-4, the full variable domain reads GAGVSQSPSNKVTEKGKDVELRCDPISGHTALYWYRQSLGQGLEFLIYFQGNSAPDKSGLPSDRFSAERTGGSVSTLTIQRTQQEDSAVYLCASSFYRGQGEKLFFGSGTQLSVL.

J is TRBJ1-2 and V is TRBV2; 10 bases are shared with TRBD1. The CDR3 is 14 amino acids. J gave up 2 bases and V 7 bases, and 4 bases lay outside the gene matches. Germline V gene lookup returns CDR1 SNHLY and CDR2 FYNNEI. The CDR3 region has the DNA TGTGCCAGCATTGTGGGACAGGGGAACTATGGCTACACCTTC. Residues: CASIVGQGNYGYTF. Full variable domain (rest looked up from reference TRBV2 and TRBJ1-2): EPEVTQTPSHQVTQMGQEVILRCVPISNHLYFYWYRQILGQKVEFLVSFYNNEISEKSEIFDDQFSVERPDGSNFTLKIRSTKLEDSAMYFCASIVGQGNYGYTFGSGTRLTVV.

The rearrangement joins TRBV13 to TRBJ1-3; D is perhaps TRBD1 (5 bases). V lost 4 bases and J 4 bases, leaving 11 bases between the germline ends. Germline loops: CDR1 PRHDT, CDR2 FYEKMQ (reference sequence). The CDR3 contains 14 residues. CDR3 bases: TGTGCCAGCAGCTCGCAGGGTCTGGGAAACACCATATATTTT. Its protein is CASSSQGLGNTIYF.

J is TRBJ2-1 and V is TRBV5-4; 11 positions agree with TRBD2. V gave up 4 bases and J gave up 4 bases; unmatched junction bases: 4. CDR1 and CDR2 from the germline V gene are SGHNT and YYREEE (reference sequence). This CDR3 is built from 15 residues. CDR3 DNA: TGTGCCAGCAGCCTACGACTAGCGGGGTACAATGAGCAGTTCTTC. It translates to CASSLRLAGYNEQFF.

J is TRBJ2-2 and V is TRBV7-6; TRBD1 matches at 10 bases. CDR3 size: 17 residues. The J segment lost 9 bases and the V segment lost 5 bases, leaving 15 bases of the junction unmatched. The germline V gene encodes CDR1 SGHVS and CDR2 FNYEAQ. The CDR3 DNA sequence: TGTGCCAGCAGCAGCTCTTTCGGACAGGGGGGTGTGTGGGAGCTGTTTTTT. Its protein is CASSSSFGQGGVWELFF.

The gene calls are TRBV7-3 and TRBJ2-1, with TRBD1 matching 7 bases. Germline CDR1 is SGHTA and CDR2 is FQGTGA. The CDR3 consists of 15 residues. With V trimmed by 5 bases and J by 4 bases, 8 bases remained unmatched. CDR3 DNA sequence: TGTGCCAGCAGCCAGGGGGTAGCAGCTTACAATGAGCAGTTCTTC. It yields the protein CASSQGVAAYNEQFF.

CDR3 bases: TGTGCCAGCAGCCTCGGGACACTTAGCACAGATACGCAGTATTTT. This sequence encodes CASSLGTLSTDTQYF. The gene calls are TRBV7-7 and TRBJ2-3; D may be TRBD1 (6 bases). CDR1 SSHAT and CDR2 FNYEAQ come from the germline V gene (reference sequence). The CDR3 covers 15 residues. The V and J ends lost 5 bases and 0 bases respectively, with 12 bases between them.

This rearrangement joins TRBV29-1 to TRBJ2-1; TRBD2 aligns across 9 bases. Germline V lookup: CDR1 SQVTM, CDR2 ANQGSEA. V lost 8 bases to trimming and J lost 3 bases; unmatched junction nucleotides: 8. CDR3 length: 14 amino acids. The CDR3 sequence: CSSSGSGSYNEQFF. DNA for the CDR3: TGCAGCTCGAGCGGTAGCGGGAGCTACAATGAGCAGTTCTTC.

V gene TRBV28 combines with J gene TRBJ2-7; 7 positions agree with TRBD2. The CDR3 runs 19 residues. The germline gives CDR1 MDHEN, CDR2 SYDVKM. The CDR3: CVYSQGIPSGTDPSYEQYF. The CDR3 coding sequence is TGTGTCTACTCTCAAGGGATTCCTAGCGGAACAGACCCCTCCTACGAGCAGTACTTC.

The chain is built from TRBV4-1 and TRBJ2-7, with D uncertain. V dropped 1 base and J dropped 1 base, with 8 bases sitting between them. The CDR3 extends over 14 amino acids. Germline CDR1 is MGHRA and CDR2 is YSYEKL. CDR3 in amino acids: CASSQVALSYEQYF. The CDR3 DNA is TGCGCCAGCAGCCAAGTTGCCCTATCCTACGAGCAGTACTTC.

V and J are TRBV7-9 and TRBJ2-3; 12 bases are shared with TRBD2. Per germline, CDR1 SEHNR and CDR2 FQNEAQ (reference sequence). CDR3 length equals 17 residues. With V trimmed by 5 bases and J by 4 bases, 10 bases remained unmatched. CDR3 nucleotide sequence: TGTGCCAGCAGCCCCGCCTTGACTAGCGGGAGTCCAGATACGCAGTATTTT. Its protein product is CASSPALTSGSPDTQYF.

The gene calls are TRBV9 and TRBJ2-1; 9 bases are a match to TRBD2. Trimming removed 0 bases from V and 4 bases from J; junction bases left unmatched: 5. CDR1 is SGDLS, CDR2 YYNGEE, per germline. The CDR3 length is 16 residues. The CDR3 nucleotides read TGTGCCAGCAGCGTAGGAGGACTAGCGCTTTACAATGAGCAGTTCTTC. Its protein is CASSVGGLALYNEQFF.

The gene calls are TRBV4-2 and TRBJ2-6, with D possibly being TRBD2 (6 bases). CDR3 size: 15 residues. V was clipped by 8 bases and J by 0 bases, with 11 bases between them. In germline, CDR1 is LGHNA, CDR2 YNFKEQ. CDR3 DNA: TGTGCCAGCGGGGACTGGACCTCTGGGGCCAACGTCCTGACTTTC. Its translation: CASGDWTSGANVLTF.

V and J are TRBV6-5 and TRBJ2-3; tentative D call: TRBD2 (7 bases). CDR1 is MNHEY and CDR2 is SVGAGI in the germline V gene. There are 12 residues in the CDR3. The ends were cut back, 9 bases at V and 8 bases at J, with 15 bases in the middle. CDR3 sequence reads: CASQGGGVTQYF. The CDR3 coding sequence is TGTGCCAGTCAAGGGGGGGGAGTTACGCAGTATTTT.

The chain uses TRBV11-1 and TRBJ1-1, with unresolved D. The germline gives CDR1 SGHAT, CDR2 FQDESV (reference sequence). This CDR3 has 14 amino acids. Trimming removed 5 bases from V and 5 bases from J, with 15 bases in between. CDR3 region: CASSGQRSWTEAFF. The CDR3 nucleotides read TGTGCCAGCAGCGGCCAAAGAAGTTGGACTGAAGCTTTCTTT.

This chain links TRBV10-3 with TRBJ2-1; 7 bases align to TRBD2. CDR1 ENHRY and CDR2 SYGVKD come from the germline V gene. Trimming took 7 bases from V and 5 from J; bases not matched to a gene: 5. The CDR3 covers 13 residues. Written as DNA, the CDR3 is TGTGCCATCACCAGCGGGGTTAACAATGAGCAGTTCTTC. This codes for CAITSGVNNEQFF.

V usage is TRBV4-2 and J usage is TRBJ2-5; 7 bases align to TRBD2. CDR3 length: 17 amino acids. The junction had 12 bases not matched to a gene; V was cut back by 0 bases and J by 5 bases. Germline CDR1 LGHNA, CDR2 YNFKEQ. In DNA, the CDR3 is TGTGCCAGCAGCCAAGATCAGGTCTTGAGGCGGGGGGAGACCCAGTACTTC. Translating it yields CASSQDQVLRRGETQYF.

V is TRBV28 and J is TRBJ2-4, with a tentative D call TRBD1 (5 bases). Trimming took 3 bases from V and 5 from J, leaving 5 bases between them. From germline, CDR1 is MDHEN and CDR2 SYDVKM. The CDR3 has 12 amino acids. The CDR3 region has the DNA TGTGCCAGCAGTTTCAGGGAAAACATTCAGTACTTC. It yields the protein CASSFRENIQYF.